The rows below give T cell receptor beta chains drawn from one sample of a study of shared clonotypes between healthy human individuals. Generated by immunoSEQ multiplex PCR, the TCRdb table keeps only in-frame clones and is missing some. The sample has hundreds of thousands of clones, 85% to 95% seen once; the top ten hold approximately 0.11%. Sample: naive CD8+ T cells sorted from blood. These receptor sequences come from a young woman in good health. CDR3s include the opening cysteine and the closing phenylalanine or tryptophan. The D gene is left open where the match is weak. Clone size is not always given. Where it is, it says once, few, many or a class for expanded clones.

TRBJ2-3	.	TRBV2	.	CASSAGQAGRVFSADTQYF	TGTGCCAGCAGTGCGGGGCAGGCCGGGAGAGTTTTCAGCGCAGATACGCAGTATTTT
TRBJ2-2	.	TRBV15	.	CATSDIDTGELFF	TGTGCCACCAGTGACATAGACACCGGGGAGCTGTTTTTT
TRBJ2-7	.	TRBV6-1	.	CASSDGTGATYEQYF	TGTGCCAGCAGTGACGGTACAGGAGCCACCTACGAGCAGTACTTC
TRBJ1-2	.	TRBV7-9	.	CASSLDGMPYGYTF	TGTGCCAGCAGCTTAGACGGGATGCCGTATGGCTACACCTTC
TRBJ1-1	.	TRBV19	.	CASSIPAGWTNTEAFF	TGTGCCAGTAGTATTCCGGCAGGGTGGACGAACACTGAAGCTTTCTTT
TRBJ2-1	.	TRBV28	.	CASSFRYNEQFF	TGTGCCAGCAGTTTCCGTTACAATGAGCAGTTCTTC
TRBJ2-7	TRBD2	TRBV29-1	.	CSVEDGQRETSYEQYF	TGCAGCGTTGAAGATGGCCAGCGGGAGACCTCCTACGAGCAGTACTTC
TRBJ1-1	TRBD1	TRBV27	.	CASSLGTGGFEAFF	TGTGCCAGCAGTTTAGGGACAGGGGGCTTTGAAGCTTTCTTT
TRBJ1-5	.	TRBV28	.	CASKPVDNGNQPQHF	TGTGCCAGCAAACCCGTGGACAATGGCAATCAGCCCCAGCATTTT
TRBJ2-2	.	TRBV11-2	.	CASSNRDPYTGELFF	TGTGCCAGCAGCAACCGGGACCCTTACACCGGGGAGCTGTTTTTT
TRBJ2-1	TRBD2	TRBV19	.	CASSLGTSGRDEQFF	TGTGCCAGTAGTCTCGGGACTAGCGGGAGGGATGAGCAGTTCTTC
TRBJ1-1	.	TRBV10-2	once	CASSATGSNTEAFF	TGCGCCAGCAGTGCCACAGGGTCGAACACTGAAGCTTTCTTT
TRBJ2-4	.	TRBV7-9	.	CASSSAPAGKNIQYF	TGTGCCAGCAGCTCAGCCCCGGCCGGGAAAAACATTCAGTACTTC
TRBJ2-3	.	TRBV30	.	CAWSDIGVGTTDTQYF	TGTGCCTGGAGTGATATAGGAGTCGGAACCACAGATACGCAGTATTTT
TRBJ1-5	.	TRBV28	.	CASSPFDQPQHF	TGTGCCAGCAGTCCCTTTGATCAGCCCCAGCATTTT
TRBJ2-3	TRBD2	TRBV28	once	CASKYLAESTDTQYF	TGTGCCAGCAAATATCTAGCGGAGTCCACAGATACGCAGTATTTT
TRBJ2-1	TRBD2	TRBV29-1	.	CSVEWRLAGKTYNEQFF	TGCAGCGTTGAATGGAGACTAGCGGGAAAGACCTACAATGAGCAGTTCTTC
TRBJ2-7	TRBD2	TRBV7-9	.	CASSTLAKGYEQYF	TGTGCCAGCAGCACACTAGCGAAAGGGTACGAGCAGTACTTC
TRBJ2-7	TRBD2	TRBV7-8	.	CASSLPGGAYEQYF	TGTGCCAGCAGCCTTCCGGGGGGAGCCTACGAGCAGTACTTC
TRBJ2-7	TRBD1	TRBV2	.	CASMSGQGYEQYF	TGTGCCAGCATGTCGGGACAGGGTTACGAGCAGTACTTC
TRBJ2-2	.	TRBV10-1	once	CASSRSTTGELFF	TGCGCCAGCAGCAGGAGCACCACCGGGGAGCTGTTTTTT
TRBJ2-5	.	TRBV28	.	CASSTQETQYF	TGTGCCAGCAGCACTCAGGAGACCCAGTACTTC
TRBJ1-4	TRBD1	TRBV6-1	once	CASIEGGQGSEKLFF	TGTGCCAGCATCGAAGGGGGCCAGGGGAGTGAAAAACTGTTTTTT
TRBJ1-1	.	TRBV6-1	.	CASSELFRNTEAFF	TGTGCCAGCAGTGAATTGTTTAGGAACACTGAAGCTTTCTTT
TRBJ2-1	TRBD2	TRBV11-3	.	CASSSGTSGGWDEQFF	TGTGCCAGCAGCTCGGGGACTAGCGGAGGGTGGGATGAGCAGTTCTTC
TRBJ2-1	TRBD2	TRBV7-8	.	CASSLASSGTYNEQFF	TGTGCCAGCAGCTTAGCATCTAGCGGAACCTACAATGAGCAGTTCTTC
TRBJ1-1	.	TRBV13	.	CASSLATAEAFF	TGTGCCAGCAGCTTAGCGACAGCTGAAGCTTTCTTT
TRBJ1-5	.	TRBV19	.	CASSYKGIVNQPQHF	TGTGCCAGTAGCTATAAGGGGATTGTCAATCAGCCCCAGCATTTT
TRBJ2-1	.	TRBV21-1	.	CASSKARRLAGEPHEQFF	TGTGCCAGCAGCAAAGCCAGGAGACTAGCGGGAGAGCCCCATGAGCAGTTCTTC
TRBJ2-3	.	TRBV19	.	CASSWGSGRGADTQYF	TGTGCCAGTAGTTGGGGCTCGGGCCGTGGGGCAGATACGCAGTATTTT
TRBJ1-4	.	TRBV27	.	CASGQGVREKLFF	TGTGCCAGCGGGCAAGGGGTCAGGGAAAAACTGTTTTTT
TRBJ2-5	.	TRBV19	.	CASSIGSPQETQYF	TGTGCCAGTAGTATTGGGTCACCTCAAGAGACCCAGTACTTC
TRBJ1-5	.	TRBV27	.	CASSFQGSNQPQHF	TGTGCCAGCAGTTTTCAGGGAAGCAATCAGCCCCAGCATTTT
TRBJ2-1	.	TRBV15	.	CATSVTGNSDEQFF	TGTGCCACTAGCGTAACAGGTAATTCAGATGAGCAGTTCTTC
TRBJ2-7	.	TRBV29-1	.	CSVEGAPTGYEQYF	TGCAGCGTTGAAGGAGCTCCGACAGGCTACGAGCAGTACTTC
TRBJ2-5	.	TRBV4-1	.	CASSLDTEETQYF	TGCGCCAGCAGCCTCGACACGGAAGAGACCCAGTACTTC
TRBJ2-7	TRBD2	TRBV29-1	once	CSVSTGGAGADEQYF	TGCAGCGTTTCCACGGGGGGAGCGGGAGCGGACGAGCAGTACTTC
TRBJ2-7	TRBD1	TRBV5-1	.	CASSWTRDRAMREQYF	TGCGCCAGCAGCTGGACCCGGGACAGGGCGATGAGGGAGCAGTACTTC
TRBJ2-5	TRBD1	TRBV7-7	.	CASSLGDRDQETQYF	TGTGCCAGCAGTTTGGGGGACAGGGACCAAGAGACCCAGTACTTC
TRBJ2-3	.	TRBV10-1	.	CASSEGSGLGDTQYF	TGCGCCAGCAGTGAGGGAAGCGGATTGGGGGATACGCAGTATTTT
TRBJ2-7	.	TRBV27	.	CASSFRATGEQYF	TGTGCCAGCAGTTTCCGGGCCACGGGGGAGCAGTACTTC
TRBJ2-7	TRBD1	TRBV13	.	CASSQTGTGSSYEQYF	TGTGCCAGCAGCCAAACCGGGACAGGGAGCTCCTACGAGCAGTACTTC
TRBJ2-1	.	TRBV29-1	.	CSVEGGKTYNEQFF	TGCAGCGTGGAGGGGGGGAAAACCTACAATGAGCAGTTCTTC
TRBJ1-1	.	TRBV5-1	.	CASSLSTVNLNTEAFF	TGCGCCAGCAGCTTATCGACCGTAAACCTGAACACTGAAGCTTTCTTT